These T cell receptor beta chains were read from a single sample in a study of blood T cell repertoires in COVID-19. Assay: immunoSEQ multiplex PCR; the TCRdb copy retains only in-frame clones and omits some. The data show about 130,000 clones, around 83% seen once. Sequenced material: peripheral blood. The receptor source for this set is a woman of 80 years or more with acute or convalescent COVID-19. CDR3s include the opening cysteine and the closing phenylalanine or tryptophan. The D gene is left open where the match is weak. Rows may omit the clone size; those that give it use once, few, many or a size class.

size	V	J	D	DNA	CDR3
.	TRBV3-1/TRBV3-2	TRBJ2-2	.	TGTGCCAGCAGCCGGGGGGGCCACACCGGGGAGCTGTTTTTT	CASSRGGHTGELFF
.	TRBV7-2	TRBJ1-1	TRBD1	TGTGCCAGCAGCCCTGGGACAGCGAACACTGAAGCTTTCTTT	CASSPGTANTEAFF
.	TRBV6-5	TRBJ2-5	TRBD2	TGTGCCAGCACCTCGGGGGGGACCCAGTACTTC	CASTSGGTQYF
.	TRBV4-2	TRBJ1-5	.	TGTGCCAGCAGCCAAGATGCGGGACAGCCCCAGCATTTT	CASSQDAGQPQHF
.	TRBV12-3/TRBV12-4	TRBJ2-5	TRBD1	TGTGCCAGCAGTCCCCACCGACAGGGGACCCAGTACTTC	CASSPHRQGTQYF
.	TRBV7-8	TRBJ1-2	.	TGTGCCAGCAGCCCGAGAAACAGGGTTGGCAACTATGGCTACACCTTC	CASSPRNRVGNYGYTF
.	TRBV11-2	TRBJ2-1	.	TGTGCCAGCAGCTTAAGGGGGACCGTTAGCTCCTACAATGAGCAGTTCTTC	CASSLRGTVSSYNEQFF
.	TRBV6-5	TRBJ2-3	.	TGTGCCAGCAGTCGGACAACTGATACGCAGTATTTT	CASSRTTDTQYF
.	TRBV2	TRBJ1-2	TRBD1	TGTGCCAGCAGTGAAGGCGGACAGGGCGGCTATGGCTACACCTTC	CASSEGGQGGYGYTF
.	TRBV4-3	TRBJ1-2	.	TGCGCCAGCAGCCAAGACAGGCTGATCGGTGGCTACACCTTC	CASSQDRLIGGYTF
.	TRBV2	TRBJ2-7	TRBD1	TGTGCCAGTTACAGGGGATACGAGCAGTACTTC	CASYRGYEQYF
few	TRBV15	TRBJ1-4	TRBD1	TGTGCCACCAGCAGAGAGGGCGGACAGGGGGCACAAAAACTGTTTTTT	CATSREGGQGAQKLFF
.	TRBV2	TRBJ2-2	.	TGTGCCAGCAGCCGGGAGAACACCGGGGAGCTGTTTTTT	CASSRENTGELFF
.	TRBV6-6	TRBJ2-1	.	TGTGCCAGCAGTTACCGCGGCGGGTACAATGAGCAGTTCTTC	CASSYRGGYNEQFF
.	TRBV19	TRBJ2-5	.	TGTGCCAGTAGTATAAGCACAGGGCAGCCGACCCAGTACTTC	CASSISTGQPTQYF
.	TRBV29-1	TRBJ1-2	.	TGCAGCGTTGATAGACTTTACAGCTACACCTTC	CSVDRLYSYTF
once	TRBV28	TRBJ2-7	TRBD1	TGTGCCAGCAGTTTACCTGGACAGGGGTCCTACGAGCAGTACTTC	CASSLPGQGSYEQYF
.	TRBV7-2	TRBJ1-5	TRBD1	TGTGCCAGCAGCTTATTGGGACAGAACAATCAGCCCCAGCATTTT	CASSLLGQNNQPQHF
once	TRBV5-1	TRBJ2-7	TRBD2	TGCGCCAGCAGCTTGGAAGCGGGACGGGGATCCTACGAGCAGTACTTC	CASSLEAGRGSYEQYF
.	TRBV7-2	TRBJ2-7	TRBD1	TGTGCCAGCAGCCGCCCCAAGCTTACAGGGGGCAGGTTCTACGAGCAGTACTTC	CASSRPKLTGGRFYEQYF
few	TRBV18	TRBJ1-1	TRBD1	TGTGCCAGCTCACGCGGACAGGACAACACTGAAGCTTTCTTT	CASSRGQDNTEAFF
.	TRBV6-5	TRBJ2-7	TRBD1	TGTGCCAGCAGTTACACCGTACAGGGGGCCTCCTACGAGCAGTACTTC	CASSYTVQGASYEQYF
.	TRBV27	TRBJ2-7	.	TGTGCCAGCAGTGATACCGGGATTCCTCGCTACGAGCAGTACTTC	CASSDTGIPRYEQYF
.	TRBV2	TRBJ1-6	.	TGTGCCAGCTCAATTAGTACAGAGAATTCACCCCTCCACTTT	CASSISTENSPLHF
.	TRBV7-2	TRBJ2-2	TRBD2	TGTGCCAGCAGCGCACGGGACTATTCATACACCGGGGAGCTGTTTTTT	CASSARDYSYTGELFF
.	TRBV13	TRBJ1-4	TRBD1	TGTGCCAGCAGCTTGGACAGGGGTGAAAAACTGTTTTTT	CASSLDRGEKLFF
.	TRBV7-3	TRBJ1-1	.	TGTGCCAGCAGCTTCCAAGGGGACACTGAAGCTTTCTTT	CASSFQGDTEAFF
.	TRBV20-1	TRBJ2-5	TRBD2	TGCAGTGCTAGTAGCGGGGGATTCGTCGAGGAGACCCAGTACTTC	CSASSGGFVEETQYF
.	TRBV4-1	TRBJ1-3	.	TGCGCCAGCAGCCAAGACGCTTACGGGGACACCATATATTTT	CASSQDAYGDTIYF
.	TRBV19	TRBJ2-5	.	TGTGCCAGTAGTATGAGCTTGCAAGAGACCCAGTACTTC	CASSMSLQETQYF
.	TRBV29-1	TRBJ1-4	.	TGCAGCGTCTCTTACGGGACAACTAATGAAAAACTGTTTTTT	CSVSYGTTNEKLFF
.	TRBV30	TRBJ2-6	TRBD2	TGTGCCTGGGCCCGGGGGGGGCCTGGGGCCAACGTCCTGACTTTC	CAWARGGPGANVLTF
.	TRBV6-5	TRBJ2-2	TRBD1	TGTGCCAGCAGCAGACAGGGCACCGGGGAGCTGTTTTTT	CASSRQGTGELFF
once	TRBV5-1	TRBJ2-3	.	TGCGCCAGCAGGTGGCAGGCTAGCACAGATACGCAGTATTTT	CASRWQASTDTQYF
.	TRBV10-3	TRBJ1-1	TRBD1	TGTGCCATCAGTGAGGACAGGGCGAACACTGAAGCTTTCTTT	CAISEDRANTEAFF
.	TRBV6-5	TRBJ1-3	.	TGTGCCAGCAGTTTCCACTCGGTGGTCTCTGGAAACACCATATATTTT	CASSFHSVVSGNTIYF
.	TRBV5-6	TRBJ2-3	.	TGTGCCAGCAGCTTGCTAGGGGAACCCTCAGATACGCAGTATTTT	CASSLLGEPSDTQYF
.	TRBV18	TRBJ1-6	TRBD1	TGTGCCAGCTCACTGCGACAGGGACGGAATTCACCCCTCCACTTT	CASSLRQGRNSPLHF
once	TRBV11-3	TRBJ2-1	TRBD1	TGTGCCAGCAGCTCACGACCGGGACAGGGGTACAATGAGCAGTTCTTC	CASSSRPGQGYNEQFF
many	TRBV5-1	TRBJ2-7	TRBD1	TGCGCCAGCAGCCAGGGACAGCCACCCTACGAGCAGTACTTC	CASSQGQPPYEQYF
.	TRBV5-1	TRBJ2-2	TRBD1	TGCGCCAGCAGCTCGGGACCGGGGCAGGGGGCCACCGGGGAGCTGTTTTTT	CASSSGPGQGATGELFF
.	TRBV7-3	TRBJ2-1	TRBD2	TGTGCCAGCAGCTCCCTCGGAGCGGGGGGGCTGAATGAGCAGTTCTTC	CASSSLGAGGLNEQFF
.	TRBV12-3/TRBV12-4	TRBJ2-5	TRBD1	TGTGCCAGCAGTTTTGACAGGGTGGAGACCCAGTACTTC	CASSFDRVETQYF
.	TRBV9	TRBJ1-5	TRBD1	TGTGCCAGCAGCGTTGGACAGGGCAACCAGCCCCAGCATTTT	CASSVGQGNQPQHF
.	TRBV15	TRBJ1-2	.	TGTGCCACCAGCATTTACACAGGGAGCGGCTACACCTTC	CATSIYTGSGYTF
.	TRBV6-2/TRBV6-3	TRBJ2-7	.	TGTGCCAGCAGTTCCCGCGGCAGGGGATCTCACGAGCAGTACTTC	CASSSRGRGSHEQYF
.	TRBV7-9	TRBJ1-5	TRBD1	TGTGCCAGCAGCCGGGACAGGGGAAATCAGCCCCAGCATTTT	CASSRDRGNQPQHF
.	TRBV7-2	TRBJ1-5	.	TGTGCCAGCAGCCCTTCTCGGGGGAACCAGCCCCAGCATTTT	CASSPSRGNQPQHF
.	TRBV6-5	TRBJ1-6	.	TGTGCCAGCAGTCGCGGAACACGGAGGGATTCACCCCTCCACTTT	CASSRGTRRDSPLHF